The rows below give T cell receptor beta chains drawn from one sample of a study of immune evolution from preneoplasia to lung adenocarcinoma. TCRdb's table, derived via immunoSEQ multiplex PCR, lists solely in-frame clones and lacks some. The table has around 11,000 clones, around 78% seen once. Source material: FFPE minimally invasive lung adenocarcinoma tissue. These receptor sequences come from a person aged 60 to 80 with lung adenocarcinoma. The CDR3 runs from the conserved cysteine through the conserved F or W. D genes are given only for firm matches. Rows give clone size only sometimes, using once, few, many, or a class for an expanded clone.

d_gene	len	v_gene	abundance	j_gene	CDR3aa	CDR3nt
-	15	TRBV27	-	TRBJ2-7	CASSGRRDSLGEQYF	TGTGCCAGCAGTGGGAGGCGGGACTCCCTAGGCGAGCAGTACTTC
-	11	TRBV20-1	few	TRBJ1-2	CSALANYGYTF	TGCAGTGCCCTAGCGAACTATGGCTACACCTTC
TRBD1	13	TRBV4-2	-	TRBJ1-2	CASSRGQGYGYTF	TGTGCCAGCAGCCGGGGACAGGGCTATGGCTACACCTTC
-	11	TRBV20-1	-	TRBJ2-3	CSARPTDTQYF	TGCAGTGCAAGGCCTACAGATACGCAGTATTTT
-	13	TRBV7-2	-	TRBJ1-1	CASSFLGVTEAFF	TGTGCCAGCAGCTTCCTGGGAGTCACTGAAGCTTTCTTT
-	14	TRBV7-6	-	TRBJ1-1	CASSPGLWNTEAFF	TGTGCCAGCAGCCCGGGACTGTGGAACACTGAAGCTTTCTTT
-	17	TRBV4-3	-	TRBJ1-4	CASSRNTLGTLNEKLFF	TGCGCCAGCAGCCGAAACACACTCGGGACACTTAATGAAAAACTGTTTTTT
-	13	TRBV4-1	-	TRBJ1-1	CASSQGVIAEAFF	TGCGCCAGCAGCCAAGGGGTTATCGCTGAAGCTTTCTTT
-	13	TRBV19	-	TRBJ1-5	CASSMADNQPQHF	TGTGCCAGTAGTATGGCAGACAATCAGCCCCAGCATTTT
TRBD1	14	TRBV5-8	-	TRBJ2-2	CASSWDRVTGELFF	TGTGCCAGCAGCTGGGACAGGGTGACCGGGGAGCTGTTTTTT
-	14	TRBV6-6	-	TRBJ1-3	CASSYDSFGNTIYF	TGTGCCAGCAGTTACGACAGCTTTGGAAACACCATATATTTT
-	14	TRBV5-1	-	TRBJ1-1	CASSLDGEGTEAFF	TGCGCCAGCAGCTTGGACGGGGAGGGCACTGAAGCTTTCTTT
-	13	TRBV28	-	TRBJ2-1	CASTGSSYNEQFF	TGTGCCAGCACCGGGAGCTCCTACAATGAGCAGTTCTTC
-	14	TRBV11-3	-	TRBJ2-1	CASSTPLVGNEQFF	TGTGCCAGCAGCACCCCATTAGTTGGGAATGAGCAGTTCTTC
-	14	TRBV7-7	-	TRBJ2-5	CASSQLQGRETQYF	TGTGCTAGCAGCCAATTACAGGGTCGGGAGACCCAGTACTTC
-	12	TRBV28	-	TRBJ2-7	CASSLGGNEQYF	TGTGCCAGCAGTTTAGGAGGGAACGAGCAGTACTTC
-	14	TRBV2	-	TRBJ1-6	CASSVTQYNSPLHF	TGTGCCAGCAGCGTGACACAATATAATTCACCCCTCCACTTT
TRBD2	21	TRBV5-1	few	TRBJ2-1	CASSLRNEASGGLGSYNEQFF	TGCGCCAGCAGCTTAAGAAATGAGGCTAGCGGGGGGTTGGGCTCCTACAATGAGCAGTTCTTC
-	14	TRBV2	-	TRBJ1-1	CASRRTLADTEAFF	TGTGCCAGCAGAAGGACACTAGCGGACACTGAAGCTTTCTTT
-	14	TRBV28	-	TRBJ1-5	CASSLIQEHQPQHF	TGTGCCAGCAGTTTAATTCAAGAGCATCAGCCCCAGCATTTT
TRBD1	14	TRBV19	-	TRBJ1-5	CASSAGQADQPQHF	TGTGCCAGTAGTGCCGGACAGGCGGATCAGCCCCAGCATTTT
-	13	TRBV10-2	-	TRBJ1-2	CASSGGRNYGYTF	TGCGCCAGCAGTGGGGGGCGGAACTATGGCTACACCTTC
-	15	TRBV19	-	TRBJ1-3	CASSTRTGDGNTIYF	TGTGCCAGTAGCACCCGAACGGGGGATGGAAACACCATATATTTT
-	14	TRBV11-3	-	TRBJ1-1	CASSLDGVNTEAFF	TGTGCCAGCAGCTTAGATGGTGTTAACACTGAAGCTTTCTTT
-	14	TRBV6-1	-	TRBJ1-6	CASSTGTVNSPLHF	TGTGCCAGCAGTACCGGGACTGTTAATTCACCCCTCCACTTT
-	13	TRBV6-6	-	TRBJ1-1	CASIPGEGTEAFF	TGTGCCAGCATACCCGGGGAGGGCACTGAAGCTTTCTTT
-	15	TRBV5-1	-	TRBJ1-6	CASSLDSVYNSPLHF	TGCGCCAGCAGCTTGGATTCAGTCTATAATTCACCCCTCCACTTT
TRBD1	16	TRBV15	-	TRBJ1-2	CATSRDRAGTGAGYTF	TGTGCCACCAGCAGAGACCGAGCCGGGACAGGGGCCGGCTACACCTTC
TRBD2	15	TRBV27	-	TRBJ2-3	CASRKLAFPSDTQYF	TGTGCCAGCAGGAAACTAGCGTTCCCGTCAGATACGCAGTATTTT
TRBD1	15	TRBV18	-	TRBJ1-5	CASSLDRGANQPQHF	TGTGCCAGCTCATTAGACAGGGGCGCGAATCAGCCCCAGCATTTT
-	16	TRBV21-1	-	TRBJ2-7	CASSSPRDSLYHEQYF	TGTGCCAGCAGCTCACCCCGGGACTCATTGTACCACGAGCAGTACTTC
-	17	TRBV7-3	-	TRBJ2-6	CASSFGGGNSGANVLTF	TGTGCCAGCAGCTTCGGGGGAGGTAATTCTGGGGCCAACGTCCTGACTTTC
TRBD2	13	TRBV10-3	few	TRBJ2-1	CAIGLAGGEEQFF	TGTGCCATCGGACTAGCGGGAGGGGAGGAGCAGTTCTTC
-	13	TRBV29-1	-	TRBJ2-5	CSVGGGGGETQYF	TGCAGCGTTGGGGGCGGTGGAGGAGAGACCCAGTACTTC
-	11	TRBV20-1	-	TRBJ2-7	CSAFWDHEQYF	TGCAGTGCTTTCTGGGACCACGAGCAGTACTTC
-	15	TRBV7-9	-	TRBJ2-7	CASSRGTGINYEQYF	TGTGCCAGCAGCCGAGGTACAGGAATAAACTACGAGCAGTACTTC
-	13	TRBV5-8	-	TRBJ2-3	CASSLRYTDTQYF	TGTGCCAGCAGCTTGCGGTACACAGATACGCAGTATTTT
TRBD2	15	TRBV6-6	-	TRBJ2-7	CASSPPGAGEDEQYF	TGTGCCAGCAGCCCCCCTGGAGCGGGAGAAGACGAGCAGTACTTC
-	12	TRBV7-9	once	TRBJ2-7	CASSLGSYEQYF	TGTGCCAGCAGCTTAGGGTCCTACGAGCAGTACTTC
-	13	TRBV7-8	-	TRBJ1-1	CASSRALNTEAFF	TGTGCCAGCAGCCGTGCACTGAACACTGAAGCTTTCTTT
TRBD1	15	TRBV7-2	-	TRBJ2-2	CASSWGQADTGELFF	TGTGCCAGCAGCTGGGGACAGGCTGACACCGGGGAGCTGTTTTTT
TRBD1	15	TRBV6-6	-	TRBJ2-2	CASSPTGGDTGELFF	TGTGCCAGCAGCCCGACAGGGGGGGACACCGGGGAGCTGTTTTTT
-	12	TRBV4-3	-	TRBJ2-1	CASSLSVNEQFF	TGCGCCAGCAGCCTTAGCGTCAATGAGCAGTTCTTC
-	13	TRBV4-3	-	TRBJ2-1	CASSQDRVYEQFF	TGCGCCAGCAGCCAAGACAGGGTCTATGAGCAGTTCTTC
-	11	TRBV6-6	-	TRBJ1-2	CASRTFREHTF	TGTGCCAGCAGGACATTCAGGGAACACACCTTC
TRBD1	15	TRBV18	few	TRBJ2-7	CASSRTGTGGYEQYF	TGTGCCAGCTCACGGACCGGGACAGGGGGCTACGAGCAGTACTTC
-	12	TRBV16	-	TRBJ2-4	CASSQQGAGEYF	TGTGCCAGCAGCCAACAAGGGGCCGGGGAGTACTTC
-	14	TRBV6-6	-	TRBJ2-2	CASSYSSGIGELFF	TGTGCCAGCAGTTACTCGAGTGGAATCGGGGAGCTGTTTTTT
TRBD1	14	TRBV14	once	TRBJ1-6	CASSKTGRLSPLHF	TGTGCCAGCAGCAAGACAGGGAGACTTTCACCCCTCCACTTT
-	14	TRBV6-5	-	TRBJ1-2	CASSPRTASYGYTF	TGTGCCAGCAGTCCCCGGACAGCAAGTTATGGCTACACCTTC
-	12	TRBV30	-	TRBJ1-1	CAFQNMNTEAFF	TGTGCCTTTCAGAATATGAACACTGAAGCTTTCTTT
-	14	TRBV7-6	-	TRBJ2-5	CASSKQEGRETQYF	TGTGCCAGCAGCAAACAAGAGGGGCGGGAGACCCAGTACTTC
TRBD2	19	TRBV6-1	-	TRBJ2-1	CASSGAGLAGGNPYNEQFF	TGTGCCAGCAGTGGGGCGGGACTAGCGGGAGGGAACCCCTACAATGAGCAGTTCTTC
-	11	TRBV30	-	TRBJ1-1	CAWRMNTEAFF	TGTGCCTGGAGAATGAACACTGAAGCTTTCTTT
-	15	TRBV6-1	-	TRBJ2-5	CASSEAIGPGETQYF	TGTGCCAGCAGTGAAGCGATCGGACCCGGGGAGACCCAGTACTTC
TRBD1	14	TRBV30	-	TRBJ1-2	CAWSVRDRVGGYTF	TGTGCCTGGAGTGTTAGGGACAGGGTGGGCGGCTACACCTTC
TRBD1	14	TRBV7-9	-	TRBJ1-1	CACSPPGQGSEAFF	TGTGCCTGCTCCCCCCCGGGACAGGGGTCTGAAGCTTTCTTT